These T cell receptor beta chains were read from a single sample in a study of blood T cells in healthy people across ages. TCRdb redid the calling of the 5' RACE reads with MiXCR, one entry per CDR3 protein. This sample has approximately 850,000 distinct CDR3 sequences, with about 62% found just once. Specimen: blood. Source of these receptors: a man in his thirties or forties in good health. CDR3s include the opening cysteine and the closing phenylalanine or tryptophan. The order of the fields is D gene, V gene, clone size, J gene, CDR3 protein, CDR3 DNA. A D gene is named only where the DNA matches it firmly. Clone size is given for some rows only: seen once, a few or many times, or a class if the clone is expanded.

TRBD2	TRBV13	-	TRBJ2-7	CASSLRSTGGEEQYF	TGTGCCAGCAGCTTAAGATCTACCGGGGGGGAAGAGCAGTACTTC
TRBD2	TRBV6-2/TRBV6-3	-	TRBJ2-1	CASDPGTSSNEQFF	TGTGCCAGCGATCCCGGGACTAGCAGCAATGAGCAGTTCTTC
TRBD2	TRBV12-3/TRBV12-4	-	TRBJ2-1	CASRPGTSGLDRFF	TGTGCCAGCCGTCCGGGGACTAGCGGGTTAGATCGGTTCTTC
TRBD2	TRBV20-1	-	TRBJ2-4	CSARGLAGGAAKNIQYF	TGCAGTGCCAGAGGACTAGCGGGAGGCGCCGCCAAAAACATTCAGTACTTC
TRBD2	TRBV27	few	TRBJ2-5	CASSLSRGKTQYF	TGTGCCAGCAGTTTATCGCGGGGGAAGACCCAGTACTTC
TRBD2	TRBV6-5	-	TRBJ2-7	CASSYEREAEQYF	TGTGCCAGCAGTTACGAACGGGAGGCCGAGCAGTACTTC
-	TRBV5-6	few	TRBJ1-2	CASSLVLTGILPNYGYTF	TGTGCCAGCAGCTTGGTACTTACAGGCATCCTCCCTAACTATGGCTACACCTTC
-	TRBV6-6	-	TRBJ1-5	CASRDQGSQPQHF	TGTGCCAGCAGAGACCAGGGGAGCCAGCCCCAGCATTTT
-	TRBV6-2/TRBV6-3	-	TRBJ2-4	CASSYGGTAKNIQYF	TGTGCCAGCAGTTACGGCGGGACGGCCAAAAACATTCAGTACTTC
-	TRBV4-2	-	TRBJ2-7	CASSQGEETYEQYF	TGTGCCAGCAGCCAAGGGGAAGAGACCTACGAGCAGTACTTC
-	TRBV6-1	-	TRBJ1-5	CASNGGTSNQPQHF	TGTGCCAGCAACGGGGGGACGAGCAATCAGCCCCAGCATTTT
TRBD1	TRBV29-1	-	TRBJ1-1	CSGVTGGNTEAFF	TGCAGCGGAGTAACAGGGGGAAACACTGAAGCTTTCTTT
-	TRBV30	-	TRBJ2-6	CAWSSLGRGLSGANVLTF	TGTGCCTGGAGTTCCTTAGGGAGAGGTCTCTCTGGGGCCAACGTCCTGACTTTC
TRBD1	TRBV28	once	TRBJ2-7	CASSTPGQGWYEQYF	TGTGCCAGCAGTACTCCGGGACAGGGGTGGTACGAGCAGTACTTC
-	TRBV30	once	TRBJ2-3	CAWSKARSTDTQYF	TGTGCCTGGAGTAAGGCACGGAGCACAGATACGCAGTATTTT
-	TRBV20-1	-	TRBJ2-5	CSASRNGGIQETQYF	TGCAGTGCTAGTAGGAATGGTGGCATACAAGAGACCCAGTACTTC